What follows is one TCR beta chain and its context. This sample stems from a study of control samples from healthy donors and cancer patients. CDR3 length: 14 amino acids. Germline CDR1 and CDR2: SGHNT and YENEEA. Trimming removed 0 bases from V and 4 bases from J, with 6 bases in between. Generated by immunoSEQ multiplex PCR, the TCRdb table keeps only in-frame clones and is missing some. The data contain 200,000 or so clones, around 94% of them seen just once; the ten biggest clones take up less than 1.6%. The gene calls are TRBV11-3 and TRBJ2-2; unclear D gene. The receptor was isolated from a man aged 50 to 59 in good health. Material: blood. CDR3 loop: CASSLDRTTGELFF. Written as DNA, the CDR3 is TGTGCCAGCAGCTTAGACAGAACCACCGGGGAGCTGTTTTTT.